A selection of T cell receptor beta chains follows, all from one sample in a study of identical twins. TCRdb processed the 5' RACE reads anew with MiXCR; each CDR3 protein has one entry. The data contain about 390,000 distinct CDR3 sequences, roughly 9% of them singletons. Sequenced material: naive T cells sorted from blood. All receptors come from a woman aged 50 to 60 in good health. Both conserved end residues are part of each CDR3. Fields, in order: J gene, V gene, CDR3 protein.

J gene: TRBJ2-1; V gene: TRBV7-3; CDR3 protein: CASSSLTPDGRVYNEQFF
J gene: TRBJ2-5; V gene: TRBV7-8; CDR3 protein: CASSLSGGRAGGTQYF
J gene: TRBJ2-1; V gene: TRBV11-2; CDR3 protein: CASSRPSGGQFF
J gene: TRBJ2-1; V gene: TRBV9; CDR3 protein: CASSVVSGSGIEQFF
J gene: TRBJ2-1; V gene: TRBV24-1; CDR3 protein: CATSDSLAGSYNEQFF
J gene: TRBJ1-1; V gene: TRBV29-1; CDR3 protein: CSVSAGEAFF
J gene: TRBJ2-3; V gene: TRBV12-3/TRBV12-4; CDR3 protein: CASRSTSGTPQYF
J gene: TRBJ2-3; V gene: TRBV5-1; CDR3 protein: CASSLAVGGGTDTQYF
J gene: TRBJ1-2; V gene: TRBV6-5; CDR3 protein: CATYLVGYTF
J gene: TRBJ2-1; V gene: TRBV12-3/TRBV12-4; CDR3 protein: CASRTSDYNEQFF
J gene: TRBJ2-7; V gene: TRBV19; CDR3 protein: CASSLQGRTYEQYF
J gene: TRBJ2-2; V gene: TRBV6-5; CDR3 protein: CASSYESTGELFF
J gene: TRBJ2-3; V gene: TRBV29-1; CDR3 protein: CSVLRSTDTQYF
J gene: TRBJ1-1; V gene: TRBV20-1; CDR3 protein: CSASRNTEAFF
J gene: TRBJ2-1; V gene: TRBV5-4; CDR3 protein: CASSGTPKSPDEQFF
J gene: TRBJ1-2; V gene: TRBV6-5; CDR3 protein: CASSYSTTKDGYTF
J gene: TRBJ1-1; V gene: TRBV5-1; CDR3 protein: CASSPRTLNTEAFF
J gene: TRBJ1-4; V gene: TRBV13; CDR3 protein: CASSSMKGGEKLFF
J gene: TRBJ1-5; V gene: TRBV12-5; CDR3 protein: CASGTGLNQPQHF
J gene: TRBJ1-4; V gene: TRBV4-2; CDR3 protein: CASSRVATNEKLFF
J gene: TRBJ2-6; V gene: TRBV20-1; CDR3 protein: CSASSFASGANVLTF
J gene: TRBJ2-3; V gene: TRBV2; CDR3 protein: CASKTGGRADTQYF
J gene: TRBJ2-1; V gene: TRBV20-1; CDR3 protein: CSARKAPEQFF
J gene: TRBJ1-1; V gene: TRBV5-1; CDR3 protein: CASSNGGMNTEAFF
J gene: TRBJ2-1; V gene: TRBV7-2; CDR3 protein: CASSFGLFNEQFF
J gene: TRBJ1-6; V gene: TRBV20-1; CDR3 protein: CSAPQGANSPLHF
J gene: TRBJ1-4; V gene: TRBV10-2; CDR3 protein: CASSEEGRGEKLFF
J gene: TRBJ2-1; V gene: TRBV5-1; CDR3 protein: CASTSGLAGGIRSSYNEQFF
J gene: TRBJ2-5; V gene: TRBV3-1; CDR3 protein: CASSLSGTWETQYF
J gene: TRBJ2-7; V gene: TRBV5-1; CDR3 protein: CASSPYSGTGSYEQYF
J gene: TRBJ2-7; V gene: TRBV28; CDR3 protein: CASRLDRGRGGEQYF
J gene: TRBJ1-1; V gene: TRBV7-9; CDR3 protein: CASSFTGEAFF
J gene: TRBJ2-3; V gene: TRBV29-1; CDR3 protein: CSVAFGTTLIDTQYF
J gene: TRBJ2-1; V gene: TRBV6-1; CDR3 protein: CASSVIPGLSDNEQFF
J gene: TRBJ2-5; V gene: TRBV5-1; CDR3 protein: CASSLATSGSRETQYF
J gene: TRBJ2-1; V gene: TRBV15; CDR3 protein: CATSRDLAVGNEQFF
J gene: TRBJ1-1; V gene: TRBV2; CDR3 protein: CASSLIQGALTEAFF
J gene: TRBJ1-6; V gene: TRBV5-1; CDR3 protein: CASSLDSLYNSPLHF
J gene: TRBJ1-1; V gene: TRBV29-1; CDR3 protein: CSGKWATEAFF
J gene: TRBJ2-2; V gene: TRBV11-2; CDR3 protein: CASSLDTGELFF
J gene: TRBJ2-3; V gene: TRBV29-1; CDR3 protein: CSVVGQGFVGTQYF
J gene: TRBJ2-7; V gene: TRBV20-1; CDR3 protein: CSASRADLEQYF
J gene: TRBJ2-4; V gene: TRBV5-1; CDR3 protein: CASSLSSLAGGPGAKNIQYF
J gene: TRBJ2-2; V gene: TRBV11-2; CDR3 protein: CASSLVTSTGELFF
J gene: TRBJ2-1; V gene: TRBV27; CDR3 protein: CASSGAGNSVADEQFF
J gene: TRBJ1-2; V gene: TRBV5-6; CDR3 protein: CASSFGTGASGYTF
J gene: TRBJ2-5; V gene: TRBV5-6; CDR3 protein: CASSLVASGFFMETQYF
J gene: TRBJ1-2; V gene: TRBV24-1; CDR3 protein: CATSDLPGEGRYGYTF
J gene: TRBJ2-7; V gene: TRBV5-1; CDR3 protein: CASSSGLGVSYEQYF
J gene: TRBJ2-1; V gene: TRBV3-1; CDR3 protein: CASSQMGQREEQFF
J gene: TRBJ1-2; V gene: TRBV6-5; CDR3 protein: CASSPSLGGGYTF
J gene: TRBJ2-2; V gene: TRBV5-1; CDR3 protein: CASSPVAGEYGGELFF